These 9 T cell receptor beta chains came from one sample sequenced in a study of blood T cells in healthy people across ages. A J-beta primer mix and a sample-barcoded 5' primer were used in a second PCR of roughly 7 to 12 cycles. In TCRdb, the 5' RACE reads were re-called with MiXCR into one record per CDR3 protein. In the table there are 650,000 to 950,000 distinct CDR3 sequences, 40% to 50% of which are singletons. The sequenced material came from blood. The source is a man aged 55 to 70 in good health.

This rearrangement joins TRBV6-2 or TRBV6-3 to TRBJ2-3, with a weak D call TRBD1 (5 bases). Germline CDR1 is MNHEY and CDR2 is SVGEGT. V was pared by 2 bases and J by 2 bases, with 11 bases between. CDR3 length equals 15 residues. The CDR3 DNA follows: TGTGCCAGCAGTTACATAGGACAAACCACAGATACGCAGTATTTT. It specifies CASSYIGQTTDTQYF.

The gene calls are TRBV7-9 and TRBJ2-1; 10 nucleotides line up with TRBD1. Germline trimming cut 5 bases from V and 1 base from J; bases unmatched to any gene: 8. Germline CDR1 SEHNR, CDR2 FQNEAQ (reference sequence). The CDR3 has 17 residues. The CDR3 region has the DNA TGTGCCAGCAGCACAGACCGGGACAGGGGATCCTACAATGAGCAGTTCTTC. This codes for CASSTDRDRGSYNEQFF.

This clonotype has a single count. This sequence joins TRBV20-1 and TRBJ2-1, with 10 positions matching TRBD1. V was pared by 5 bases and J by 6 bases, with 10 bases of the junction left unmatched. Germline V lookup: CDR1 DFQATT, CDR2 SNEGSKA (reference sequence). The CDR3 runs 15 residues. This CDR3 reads CSALSPGQGSNEQFF. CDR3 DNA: TGCAGTGCTCTATCCCCGGGACAGGGGTCCAATGAGCAGTTCTTC.

The CDR3 sequence: CASSYNRYSNQPQHF. DNA for the CDR3: TGTGCCAGCAGTTACAACAGATATAGCAATCAGCCCCAGCATTTT. J is TRBJ1-5 and V is TRBV6-5; D is unresolved. Germline-derived CDR1 and CDR2 are MNHEY and SVGAGI. V shed 2 bases and J shed 0 bases, with 8 bases lying between them. The CDR3 spans 15 residues.

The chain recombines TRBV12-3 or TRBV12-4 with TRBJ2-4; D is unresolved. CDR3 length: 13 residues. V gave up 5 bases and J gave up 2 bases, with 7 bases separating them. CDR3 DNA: TGTGCCAGCAGTGGAGATTCCAAAAACATTCAGTACTTC. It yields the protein CASSGDSKNIQYF.

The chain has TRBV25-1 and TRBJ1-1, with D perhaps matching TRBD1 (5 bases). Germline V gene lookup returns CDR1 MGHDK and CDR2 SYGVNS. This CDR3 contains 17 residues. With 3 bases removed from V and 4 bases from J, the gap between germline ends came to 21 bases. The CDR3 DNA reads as TGTGCCAGCAGTGAGACCCAGGGACTATCCTGGAGCACTGAAGCTTTCTTT. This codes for CASSETQGLSWSTEAFF.

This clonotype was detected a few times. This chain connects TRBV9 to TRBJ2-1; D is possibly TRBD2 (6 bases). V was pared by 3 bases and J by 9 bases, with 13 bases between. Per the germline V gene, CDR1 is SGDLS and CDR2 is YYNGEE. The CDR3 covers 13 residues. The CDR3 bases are TGTGCCAGCAGCGCTGGGGAGGCTGCTGAGCAGTTCTTC. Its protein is CASSAGEAAEQFF. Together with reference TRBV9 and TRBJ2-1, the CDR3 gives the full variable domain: DSGVTQTPKHLITATGQRVTLRCSPRSGDLSVYWYQQSLDQGLQFLIQYYNGEERAKGNILERFSAQQFPDLHSELNLSSLELGDSALYFCASSAGEAAEQFFGPGTRLTVL.

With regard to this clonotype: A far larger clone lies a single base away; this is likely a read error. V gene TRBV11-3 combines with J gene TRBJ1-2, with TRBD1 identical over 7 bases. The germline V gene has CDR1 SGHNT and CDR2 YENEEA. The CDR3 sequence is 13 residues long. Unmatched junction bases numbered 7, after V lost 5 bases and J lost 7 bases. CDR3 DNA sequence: TGTGCCAGCAGCCCTGACAGGGTCTCTGGCTACACCTTC. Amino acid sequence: CASSPDRVSGYTF.

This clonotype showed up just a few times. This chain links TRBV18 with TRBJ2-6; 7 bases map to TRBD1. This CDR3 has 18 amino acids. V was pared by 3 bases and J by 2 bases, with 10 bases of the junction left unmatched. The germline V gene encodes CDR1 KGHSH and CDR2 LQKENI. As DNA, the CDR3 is TGTGCCAGCTCACCGACAGGGCTCCCTCCGACTGGGGCCAACGTCCTGACTTTC. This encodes CASSPTGLPPTGANVLTF.